This T cell receptor beta chain originates from a study of blood T cell repertoires in COVID-19. About the study: From the United States, Italy and Spain came samples of acute and convalescent COVID-19.

Germline assignment: CDR1 SGHRS and CDR2 YFSETQ. Trimming took 4 bases from V and 5 from J, leaving 14 bases between them. The CDR3 is 14 residues long. Authors' data handling: Scientists estimated how many nucleated cells there were by amplifying reference gene primers. Method: immunoSEQ multiplex PCR; TCRdb's copy keeps in-frame clones and lacks some. The V and J calls and clone size were taken over from that table, and D and trimming were inferred from the DNA. The profile covers more than 150,000 clones, with less than 85% appearing a single time and less than 15% taken by the ten largest. V and J are TRBV5-1 and TRBJ2-3; D not certain. Sample: peripheral blood. This TCR was recovered from a man aged 50 or older who had recovered from COVID-19. CDR3: CASSRGEAIDTQYF. CDR3 nucleotide sequence: TGCGCCAGCAGCCGCGGTGAGGCCATAGATACGCAGTATTTT.